A single sample is the source of the 15 T cell receptor beta chains below, sequenced in a study of blood T cells in healthy people across ages. Then a second PCR, running roughly 7 to 11 cycles, was carried out with a sample-barcoded 5' primer and a J-beta primer mix. Each CDR3 protein gets one entry after TCRdb re-called the 5' RACE reads with MiXCR. The data show under 2 million distinct CDR3 sequences, about 35% seen once. Input material: blood. The receptors were sampled from a woman younger than 45 in good health.

This clonotype was seen many times. This chain uses TRBV7-9 with TRBJ2-5; 11 bases fit TRBD2. J lost 3 bases, V lost 1 base, and 1 base had no gene match. This CDR3 is 15 amino acids long. Germline CDR1 SEHNR, CDR2 FQNEAQ (reference sequence). Written as DNA, the CDR3 is TGTGCCAGCAGCTTAGTACTAGCGGGGGAAGAGACCCAGTACTTC. Its translation is CASSLVLAGEETQYF. The full variable domain, completed using reference TRBV7-9 and TRBJ2-5, is DTGVSQNPRHKITKRGQNVTFRCDPISEHNRLYWYRQTLGQGPEFLTYFQNEAQLEKSRLLSDRFSAERPKGSFSTLEIQRTEQGDSAMYLCASSLVLAGEETQYFGPGTRLLVL.

The rearrangement links TRBV20-1 to TRBJ2-3, with 15 bases that match TRBD2. This CDR3 is 16 amino acids long. The ends lost 7 bases at V and 1 base at J; junction bases unmatched: 6. Germline lookup yields CDR1 DFQATT and CDR2 SNEGSKA (reference sequence). CDR3 coding DNA: TGCAGTGTAGGACTAGCGGGAGGGCCCGGCACAGATACGCAGTATTTT. Translation gives CSVGLAGGPGTDTQYF.

Many counts were recorded for this clonotype. The V call is TRBV29-1, the J call TRBJ2-3; 7 bases fit TRBD2. The CDR3 is made up of 15 amino acids. Germline values: CDR1 SQVTM, CDR2 ANQGSEA. V trimming: 7 bases; J trimming: 1 base; junction bases outside the gene matches: 11. CDR3 residues: CSAERGVGGTDTQYF. The CDR3 nucleotides read TGCAGCGCCGAACGGGGGGTAGGCGGCACAGATACGCAGTATTTT.

The chain carries TRBV2 and TRBJ1-5; D not resolved. Germline values: CDR1 SNHLY, CDR2 FYNNEI. With 5 bases removed from V and 9 bases from J, the gap between germline ends came to 20 bases. This CDR3 spans 15 amino acids. CDR3 sequence: CASSPSSVASGPQHF. The DNA for the CDR3 is TGTGCCAGCAGTCCCTCCTCGGTGGCCTCAGGGCCCCAGCATTTT.

This clonotype was observed a handful of times. This CDR3 reads CSVRQGSEQYF. CDR3 nucleotides: TGCAGCGTCCGACAGGGGTCCGAGCAGTACTTC. V and J are TRBV29-1 and TRBJ2-7; TRBD1 matches 8 bases. V was clipped by 6 bases and J by 6 bases; unmatched bases: 4. CDR1 is SQVTM, CDR2 ANQGSEA, per germline. This CDR3 has 11 residues.

The chain couples TRBV13 to TRBJ2-3; TRBD2 aligns across 13 bases. The CDR3 runs to 17 residues. CDR1 PRHDT and CDR2 FYEKMQ come from the germline V gene (reference sequence). The J segment lost 3 bases and the V segment lost 5 bases, leaving 8 bases of the junction unmatched. In DNA form, the CDR3 reads TGTGCCAGCAGCAAACGGACGGGACTAGCGGGGACAGATACGCAGTATTTT. Its translation is CASSKRTGLAGTDTQYF. The variable domain in full, with the rest retrieved from reference TRBV13 and TRBJ2-3, is AAGVIQSPRHLIKEKRETATLKCYPIPRHDTVYWYQQGPGQDPQFLISFYEKMQSDKGSIPDRFSAQQFSDYHSELNMSSLELGDSALYFCASSKRTGLAGTDTQYFGPGTRLTVL.

The V and J genes are TRBV11-2 and TRBJ2-3; 10 nucleotides agree with TRBD1. V dropped 5 bases and J dropped 2; count of bases not matched to a gene: 10. This CDR3 comprises 17 residues. Germline V lookup: CDR1 SGHAT, CDR2 FQNNGV. The CDR3 region is CASSLRPGTGVTDTQYF. The CDR3 DNA follows: TGTGCCAGCAGCCTCCGCCCCGGGACAGGGGTCACAGATACGCAGTATTTT.

The V call is TRBV5-6, the J call TRBJ1-1; TRBD1 is a possible D gene (6 bases). The V and J ends lost 0 bases and 5 bases respectively, with 17 bases between them. The CDR3 length is 16 residues. CDR1 is SGHDT, CDR2 YYEEEE, per germline. CDR3: CASSLDPTGPRTEAFF. In nucleotides, the CDR3 is TGTGCCAGCAGCTTGGACCCCACAGGGCCAAGGACTGAAGCTTTCTTT.

This CDR3 is CASSLGGVLGTEQYF. The CDR3 DNA reads as TGTGCCAGCAGCTTAGGAGGGGTATTAGGTACCGAGCAGTACTTC. This chain joins TRBV11-2 and TRBJ2-7; the D call may be TRBD1 or TRBD2 (5 bases each). Germline loops: CDR1 SGHAT, CDR2 FQNNGV. The CDR3 totals 15 residues. Trimming shortened V by 1 base and J by 6 bases, and 16 bases separated the two germline ends.

This clonotype has just a few counts. This chain connects TRBV5-1 to TRBJ2-1; 9 nucleotides agree with TRBD1. V gave up 9 bases and J gave up 7 bases; unmatched junction bases: 8. The V gene's germline CDR1 is SGHRS and CDR2 YFSETQ. The CDR3 covers 13 residues. The CDR3 DNA follows: TGCGCCACCGGCGAAGACAGGGGGAATGAGCAGTTCTTC. This encodes CATGEDRGNEQFF.

This clonotype turned up a few times. The chain combines TRBV6-1 with TRBJ2-3, with TRBD2 matching 7 bases. Germline V gives CDR1 MNHNS, CDR2 SASEGT. The V gene end was trimmed by 6 bases and the J gene end by 0 bases; junction bases not matched to a gene: 6. CDR3 length: 15 residues. Here the CDR3 DNA reads TGTGCCAGCAGGGTTAGCGGGCTGAGCACAGATACGCAGTATTTT. Protein sequence: CASRVSGLSTDTQYF.

The V gene is TRBV5-5, the J gene TRBJ2-1; D not certain. The germline V gene encodes CDR1 SGHKS and CDR2 YYEKEE (reference sequence). The V gene lost 0 bases and the J gene lost 10 bases, with 11 bases spanning the gap. The CDR3 is made up of 13 amino acids. CDR3 region: CASSLDLLGEQFF. The CDR3 DNA follows: TGTGCCAGCAGCTTGGACTTATTGGGGGAGCAGTTCTTC.

A few counts support this clonotype. This rearrangement joins TRBV7-3 to TRBJ2-1; 14 nucleotides align to TRBD2. V dropped 4 bases and J dropped 2; count of bases not matched to a gene: 4. Germline CDR1 SGHTA, CDR2 FQGTGA. The CDR3 sequence is 17 residues long. In nucleotides, the CDR3 is TGTGCCAGCAGCTCTAGACTAGCGGGGGGGCCCTACAATGAGCAGTTCTTC. Translation gives CASSSRLAGGPYNEQFF. Complete variable domain (other parts from reference TRBV7-3 and TRBJ2-1): GAGVSQTPSNKVTEKGKYVELRCDPISGHTALYWYRQSLGQGPEFLIYFQGTGAADDSGLPNDRFFAVRPEGSVSTLKIQRTERGDSAVYLCASSSRLAGGPYNEQFFGPGTRLTVL.

The chain carries TRBV7-3 and TRBJ1-2; TRBD1 is a possible D gene (6 bases). Germline V gene sequence: CDR1 SGHTA, CDR2 FQGTGA. V was trimmed by 2 bases and J by 8 bases, leaving 24 bases between them. This CDR3 has 17 amino acids. The CDR3 DNA is TGTGCCAGCAGCTTAGAGTTGTTAGGAACTATTAGGGGGGGCTACACCTTC. It specifies CASSLELLGTIRGGYTF.

About this clonotype itself: This clone may be a read error of a much larger clone one base away. The CDR3, as DNA: TGCGCCAGCAGCTCCTCGGCCGCTAGCGGGAGTTACAATGAGCAGGTCTTC. This codes for CASSSSAASGSYNEQVF. The V gene is TRBV4-1, the J gene TRBJ2-1; 10 bases are a match to TRBD2. Germline loops: CDR1 MGHRA, CDR2 YSYEKL. The CDR3 consists of 17 residues.